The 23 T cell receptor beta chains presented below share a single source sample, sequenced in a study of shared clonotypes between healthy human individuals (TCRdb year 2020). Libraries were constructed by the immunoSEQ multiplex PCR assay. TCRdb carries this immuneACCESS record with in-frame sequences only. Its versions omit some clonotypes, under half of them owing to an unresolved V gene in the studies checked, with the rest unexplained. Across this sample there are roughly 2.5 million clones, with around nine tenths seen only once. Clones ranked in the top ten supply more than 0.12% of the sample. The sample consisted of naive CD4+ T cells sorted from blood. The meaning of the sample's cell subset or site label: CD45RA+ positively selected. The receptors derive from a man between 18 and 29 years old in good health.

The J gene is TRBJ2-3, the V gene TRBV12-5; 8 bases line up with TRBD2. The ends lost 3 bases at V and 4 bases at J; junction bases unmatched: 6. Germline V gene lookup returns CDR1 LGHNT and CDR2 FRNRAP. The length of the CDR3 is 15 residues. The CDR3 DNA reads TGTGCTAGTGGTTTAAGGGGACTAGGTGCAGATACGCAGTATTTT. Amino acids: CASGLRGLGADTQYF.

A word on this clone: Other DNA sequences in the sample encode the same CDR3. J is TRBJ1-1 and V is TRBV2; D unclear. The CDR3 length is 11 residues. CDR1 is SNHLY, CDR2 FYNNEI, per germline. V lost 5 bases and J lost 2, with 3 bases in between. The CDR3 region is CASSKNTEAFF. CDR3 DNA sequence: TGTGCCAGCAGTAAAAACACTGAAGCTTTCTTT.

The chain's CDR3 is CASSQRVSYNEQFF. CDR3 sequence (DNA): TGTGCCAGCAGTCAACGGGTTTCCTACAATGAGCAGTTCTTC. The J gene is TRBJ2-1, the V gene TRBV2, with D uncertain. This CDR3 region has 14 residues. In germline, CDR1 is SNHLY, CDR2 FYNNEI. The V and J ends lost 5 bases and 1 base respectively, with 9 bases between them.

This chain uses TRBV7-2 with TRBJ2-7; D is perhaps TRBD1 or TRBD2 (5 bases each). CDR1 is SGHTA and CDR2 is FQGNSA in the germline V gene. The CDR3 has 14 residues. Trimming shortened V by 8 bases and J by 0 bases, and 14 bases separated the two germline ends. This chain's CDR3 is CASSIPGSSYEQYF. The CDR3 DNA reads TGTGCCAGCTCTATCCCAGGGAGCTCCTACGAGCAGTACTTC.

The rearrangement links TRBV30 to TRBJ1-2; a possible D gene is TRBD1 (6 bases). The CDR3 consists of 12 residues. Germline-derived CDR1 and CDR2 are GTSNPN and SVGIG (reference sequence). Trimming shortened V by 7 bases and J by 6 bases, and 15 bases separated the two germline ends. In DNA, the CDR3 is TGTGCCTTGGGAACAGGGAAGGATGGCTACACCTTC. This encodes CALGTGKDGYTF.

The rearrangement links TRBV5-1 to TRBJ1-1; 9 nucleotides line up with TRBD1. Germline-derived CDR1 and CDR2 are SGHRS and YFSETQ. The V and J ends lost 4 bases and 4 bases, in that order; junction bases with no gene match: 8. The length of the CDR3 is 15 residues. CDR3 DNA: TGCGCCAGCAGCCGTCGGACAGGGGAGTTCACTGAAGCTTTCTTT. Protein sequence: CASSRRTGEFTEAFF.

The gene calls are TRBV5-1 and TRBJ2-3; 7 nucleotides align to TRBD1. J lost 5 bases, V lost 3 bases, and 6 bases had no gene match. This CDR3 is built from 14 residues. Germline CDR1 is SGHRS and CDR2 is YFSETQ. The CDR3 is CASSSQGVVDTQYF. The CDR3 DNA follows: TGCGCCAGCAGCTCCCAGGGGGTGGTAGATACGCAGTATTTT.

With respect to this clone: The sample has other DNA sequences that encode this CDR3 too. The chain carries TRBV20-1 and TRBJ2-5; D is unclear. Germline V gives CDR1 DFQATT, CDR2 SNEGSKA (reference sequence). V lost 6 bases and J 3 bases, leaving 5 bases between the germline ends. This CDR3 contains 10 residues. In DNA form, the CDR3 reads TGCAGTGCCCGAAAAGAGACCCAGTACTTC. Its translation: CSARKETQYF.

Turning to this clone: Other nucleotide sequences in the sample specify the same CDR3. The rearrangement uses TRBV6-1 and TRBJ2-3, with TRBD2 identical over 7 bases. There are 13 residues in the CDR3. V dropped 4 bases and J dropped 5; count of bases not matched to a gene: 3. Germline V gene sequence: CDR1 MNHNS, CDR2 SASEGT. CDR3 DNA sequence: TGTGCCAGCAGTGGACTAGCCAGAGATACGCAGTATTTT. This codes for CASSGLARDTQYF.

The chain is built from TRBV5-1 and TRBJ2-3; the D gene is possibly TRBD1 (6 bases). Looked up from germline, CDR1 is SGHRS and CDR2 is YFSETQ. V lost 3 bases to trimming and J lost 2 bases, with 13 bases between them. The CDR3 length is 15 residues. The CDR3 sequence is CASSSPGQNTDTQYF. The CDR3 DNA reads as TGCGCCAGCAGCTCGCCGGGACAAAACACAGATACGCAGTATTTT.

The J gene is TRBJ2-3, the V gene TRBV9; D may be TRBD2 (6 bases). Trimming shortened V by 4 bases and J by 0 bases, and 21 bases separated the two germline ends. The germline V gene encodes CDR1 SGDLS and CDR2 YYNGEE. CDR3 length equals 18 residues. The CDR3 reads CASSPQVMAGTSTDTQYF. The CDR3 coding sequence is TGTGCCAGCAGCCCCCAAGTGATGGCGGGAACGAGCACAGATACGCAGTATTTT.

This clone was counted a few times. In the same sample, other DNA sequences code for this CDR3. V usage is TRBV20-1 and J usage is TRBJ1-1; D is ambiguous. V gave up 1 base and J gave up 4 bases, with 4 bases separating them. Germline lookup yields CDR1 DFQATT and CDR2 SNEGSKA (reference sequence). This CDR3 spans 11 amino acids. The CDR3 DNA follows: TGCAGTGCTAGAGTCCTCACTGAAGCTTTCTTT. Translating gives CSARVLTEAFF.

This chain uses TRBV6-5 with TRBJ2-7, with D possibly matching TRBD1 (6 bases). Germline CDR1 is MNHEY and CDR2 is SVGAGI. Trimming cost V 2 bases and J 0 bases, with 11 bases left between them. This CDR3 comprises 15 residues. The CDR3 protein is CASSYADRHSYEQYF. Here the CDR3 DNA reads TGTGCCAGCAGTTACGCGGACAGACACTCCTACGAGCAGTACTTC.

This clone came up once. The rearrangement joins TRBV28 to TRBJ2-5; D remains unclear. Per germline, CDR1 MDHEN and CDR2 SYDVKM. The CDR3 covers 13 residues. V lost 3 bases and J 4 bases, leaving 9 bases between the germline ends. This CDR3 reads CASSFMTPETQYF. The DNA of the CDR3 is TGTGCCAGCAGTTTTATGACCCCAGAGACCCAGTACTTC.

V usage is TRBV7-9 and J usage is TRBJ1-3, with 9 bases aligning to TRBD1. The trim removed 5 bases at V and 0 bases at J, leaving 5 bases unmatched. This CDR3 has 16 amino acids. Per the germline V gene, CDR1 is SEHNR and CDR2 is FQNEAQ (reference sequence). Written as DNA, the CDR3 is TGTGCCAGCAGCCCACAGGGGGCCCACTCTGGAAACACCATATATTTT. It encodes CASSPQGAHSGNTIYF.

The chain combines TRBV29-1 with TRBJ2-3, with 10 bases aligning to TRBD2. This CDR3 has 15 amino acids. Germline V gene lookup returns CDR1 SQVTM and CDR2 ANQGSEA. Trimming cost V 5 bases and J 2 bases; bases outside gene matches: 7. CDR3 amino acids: CSVSRTSGPTDTQYF. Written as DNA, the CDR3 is TGCAGCGTTTCTAGGACTAGCGGCCCCACAGATACGCAGTATTTT.

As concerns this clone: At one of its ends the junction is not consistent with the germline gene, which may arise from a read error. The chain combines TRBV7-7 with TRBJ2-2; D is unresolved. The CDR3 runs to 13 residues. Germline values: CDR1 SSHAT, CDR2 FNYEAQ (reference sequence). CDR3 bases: TGTGCTAGCAGCTTAGCAAGGGACGGGGAGCTGTTTTTT. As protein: CASSLARDGELFF.

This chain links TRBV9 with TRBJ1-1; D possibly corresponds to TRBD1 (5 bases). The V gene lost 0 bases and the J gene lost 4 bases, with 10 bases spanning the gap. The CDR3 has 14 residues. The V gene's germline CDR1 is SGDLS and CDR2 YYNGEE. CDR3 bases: TGTGCCAGCAGCGTAGGGGGGGGAGCCACTGAAGCTTTCTTT. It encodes CASSVGGGATEAFF.

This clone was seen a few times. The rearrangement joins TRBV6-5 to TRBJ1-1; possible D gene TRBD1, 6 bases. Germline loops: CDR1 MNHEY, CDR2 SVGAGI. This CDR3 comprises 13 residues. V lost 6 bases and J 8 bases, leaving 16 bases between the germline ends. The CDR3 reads CASRRDRQAEAFF. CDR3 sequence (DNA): TGTGCCAGCAGGCGGGACCGACAGGCAGAAGCTTTCTTT.

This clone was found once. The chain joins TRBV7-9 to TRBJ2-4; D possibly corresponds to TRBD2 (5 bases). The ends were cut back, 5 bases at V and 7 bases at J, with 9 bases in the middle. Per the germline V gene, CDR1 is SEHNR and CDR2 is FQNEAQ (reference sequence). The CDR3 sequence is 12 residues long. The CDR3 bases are TGTGCCAGCAGCCCTCCGGGGAACATTCAGTACTTC. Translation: CASSPPGNIQYF.

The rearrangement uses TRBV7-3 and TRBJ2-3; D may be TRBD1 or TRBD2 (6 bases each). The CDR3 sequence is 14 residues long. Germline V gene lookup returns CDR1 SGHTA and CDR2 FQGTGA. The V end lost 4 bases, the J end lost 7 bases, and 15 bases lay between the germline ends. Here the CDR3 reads CASSSDGGPYTQYF. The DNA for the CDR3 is TGTGCCAGCAGCTCTGATGGGGGGCCGTATACGCAGTATTTT. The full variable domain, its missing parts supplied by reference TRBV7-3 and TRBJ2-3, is GAGVSQTPSNKVTEKGKYVELRCDPISGHTALYWYRQSLGQGPEFLIYFQGTGAADDSGLPNDRFFAVRPEGSVSTLKIQRTERGDSAVYLCASSSDGGPYTQYFGPGTRLTVL.

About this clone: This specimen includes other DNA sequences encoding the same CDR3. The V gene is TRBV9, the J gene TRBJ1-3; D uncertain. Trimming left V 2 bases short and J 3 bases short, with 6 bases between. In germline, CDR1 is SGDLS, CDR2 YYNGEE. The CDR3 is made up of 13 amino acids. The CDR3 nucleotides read TGTGCCAGCAGCGTGGGCGGTGGAAACACCATATATTTT. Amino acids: CASSVGGGNTIYF.

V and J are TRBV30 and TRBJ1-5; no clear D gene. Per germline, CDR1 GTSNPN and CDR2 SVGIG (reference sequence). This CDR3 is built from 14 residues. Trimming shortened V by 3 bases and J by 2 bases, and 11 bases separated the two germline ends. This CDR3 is CAWRGEGRNQPQHF. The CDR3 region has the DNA TGTGCCTGGAGGGGCGAGGGTCGCAATCAGCCCCAGCATTTT.